In its sample, the clone carrying this TCR beta chain was seen a few times. Antigen: not known. The sample comes from a study of CD8 T cells in ankylosing spondylitis. For TCR beta, libraries came from quantitative 5'-RACE with molecular barcodes. Each CDR3 protein is one row after TCRdb ran MiXCR on the 5' RACE reads. Of 300,000 to 350,000 distinct CDR3 sequences detected, 20% appear once; the ten largest clones hold about 3.5%. Notes on the study in general: Seemingly distinctive of ankylosing spondylitis blood was a TCR beta motif formed by eight highly homologous variants.

The sequence was collected from a female donor with ankylosing spondylitis or in good health (not recorded which). Sequencing was done on a sample of blood, either unsorted or a sorted T cell fraction (not recorded which).

CDR3 nucleotides: TGTGCCAGCAGAGCGGGCCCATACAATGAGCAGTTCTTC. Translating it yields CASRAGPYNEQFF. The chain combines TRBV2 with TRBJ2-1, with D possibly matching TRBD2 (6 bases). Germline CDR1 is SNHLY and CDR2 is FYNNEI. The CDR3 runs to 13 residues. V lost 6 bases to trimming and J lost 4 bases, with 10 bases between them.